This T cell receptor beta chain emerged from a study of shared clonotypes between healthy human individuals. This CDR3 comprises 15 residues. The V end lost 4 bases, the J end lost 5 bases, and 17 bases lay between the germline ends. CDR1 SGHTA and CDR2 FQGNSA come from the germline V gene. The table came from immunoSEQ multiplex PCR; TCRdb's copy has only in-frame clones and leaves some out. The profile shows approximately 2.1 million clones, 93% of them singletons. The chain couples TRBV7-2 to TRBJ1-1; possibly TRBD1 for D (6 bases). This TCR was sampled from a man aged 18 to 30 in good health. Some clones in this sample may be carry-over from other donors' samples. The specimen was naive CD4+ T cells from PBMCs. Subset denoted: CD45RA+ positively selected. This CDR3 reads CASSYRGGLGTEAFF. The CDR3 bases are TGTGCCAGCAGCTACCGTGGGGGCTTAGGGACTGAAGCTTTCTTT.